The 27 T cell receptor beta chains listed next were all sequenced from one sample in a study of blood T cell repertoires in COVID-19. Here immunoSEQ multiplex PCR was the method, and the copy in TCRdb shows in-frame clones only, minus some. The profile shows about 58,000 clones, around 90% of them singletons. The sequencing input was peripheral blood. The receptors shown here come from a man in his sixties with acute or convalescent COVID-19.

This rearrangement joins TRBV10-3 to TRBJ2-7, with D perhaps TRBD2 (6 bases). CDR1 is ENHRY and CDR2 is SYGVKD in the germline V gene. This CDR3 has 13 residues. The ends were cut back, 5 bases at V and 2 bases at J, with 10 bases in the middle. The CDR3 DNA reads as TGTGCCATCAGTAGCGGGCGAACCTACGAGCAGTACTTC. Amino acids: CAISSGRTYEQYF.

The chain recombines TRBV19 with TRBJ1-5; D may be TRBD1 (6 bases). Germline lookup yields CDR1 LNHDA and CDR2 SQIVND (reference sequence). CDR3 length: 16 residues. With 2 bases removed from V and 4 bases from J, the gap between germline ends came to 15 bases. The CDR3 DNA is TGTGCCAGTAGTATATCTAGTCGGCAGGGGAATCAGCCCCAGCATTTT. Protein sequence: CASSISSRQGNQPQHF.

The chain employs TRBV7-3 and TRBJ1-3; 8 nucleotides agree with TRBD1. Germline loops: CDR1 SGHTA, CDR2 FQGTGA. This CDR3 comprises 15 residues. V trimming: 5 bases; J trimming: 4 bases; junction bases outside the gene matches: 7. CDR3 loop: CASSLGQGTGNTIYF. The CDR3 DNA is TGTGCCAGCAGCCTTGGACAGGGCACAGGAAACACCATATATTTT.

CDR3 nucleotides: TGTGCCAGTACCCTACCCCGGGGGGCGACGGAAAAACTGTTTTTT. Protein product: CASTLPRGATEKLFF. This rearrangement joins TRBV19 to TRBJ1-4, with D possibly TRBD1 on 6 matching bases. The germline V gene encodes CDR1 LNHDA and CDR2 SQIVND (reference sequence). CDR3 size: 15 residues. The ends were cut back, 7 bases at V and 8 bases at J, with 20 bases in the middle.

The chain couples TRBV6-2 or TRBV6-3 to TRBJ1-2; 7 nucleotides agree with TRBD1. Germline V gene data show CDR1 as MNHEY and CDR2 as SVGEGT. CDR3 length: 13 amino acids. V shed 4 bases and J 8 bases; nucleotides not matched to a gene: 7. CDR3 bases: TGTGCCAGCAGTTCCGACAGGGCAGGAGGCTACACCTTC. Protein product: CASSSDRAGGYTF.

In this sample, this clone turned up a few times. The chain has TRBV4-1 and TRBJ1-5; a possible D gene is TRBD1 (5 bases). This CDR3 region has 16 residues. CDR1 and CDR2 from the germline V gene are MGHRA and YSYEKL. Trimming pared 0 bases from V and 6 bases from J, leaving 15 bases between. This CDR3 reads CASSQDGGRWGQPQHF. The CDR3 DNA follows: TGCGCCAGCAGCCAAGACGGGGGACGGTGGGGTCAGCCCCAGCATTTT.

The rearrangement uses TRBV19 and TRBJ1-6; 9 bases fit TRBD1. V trimming: 3 bases; J trimming: 7 bases; junction bases outside the gene matches: 4. The length of the CDR3 is 15 residues. Germline V gene sequence: CDR1 LNHDA, CDR2 SQIVND (reference sequence). Here the CDR3 DNA reads TGTGCCAGTAGTATGCGGACAGGGGCGAATTCACCCCTCCACTTT. Its translation: CASSMRTGANSPLHF.

This chain uses TRBV28 with TRBJ1-5, with D uncertain. The CDR3 has 12 amino acids. Per the germline V gene, CDR1 is MDHEN and CDR2 is SYDVKM. Deletions cut 6 bases from V and 1 base from J, with 4 bases between. CDR3 amino acids: CASSQSNQPQHF. The CDR3 nucleotides are TGTGCCAGCAGCCAAAGCAATCAGCCCCAGCATTTT.

V is TRBV15 and J is TRBJ2-5; D perhaps matches TRBD2 (6 bases). The V end lost 3 bases, the J end lost 4 bases, and 12 bases lay between the germline ends. This CDR3 spans 14 amino acids. Per the germline V gene, CDR1 is LNHNV and CDR2 is YYDKDF (reference sequence). The CDR3 reads CATSRGGPRETQYF. In DNA form, the CDR3 reads TGTGCCACCAGCAGGGGAGGCCCCCGAGAGACCCAGTACTTC.

In its sample, this clone was seen once. V is TRBV19 and J is TRBJ2-3, with TRBD1 matching over 7 bases. This CDR3 contains 16 residues. Per the germline V gene, CDR1 is LNHDA and CDR2 is SQIVND (reference sequence). V trimming: 5 bases; J trimming: 2 bases; junction bases outside the gene matches: 10. The CDR3 here is CASSPSRTGSTDTQYF. DNA for the CDR3: TGTGCCAGTAGTCCCAGCCGGACAGGATCCACAGATACGCAGTATTTT. Looking up the rest from reference TRBV19 and TRBJ2-3 gives the full variable domain: DGGITQSPKYLFRKEGQNVTLSCEQNLNHDAMYWYRQDPGQGLRLIYYSQIVNDFQKGDIAEGYSVSREKKESFPLTVTSAQKNPTAFYLCASSPSRTGSTDTQYFGPGTRLTVL.

This rearrangement joins TRBV7-8 to TRBJ2-7; 8 bases agree with TRBD2. The ends lost 1 base at V and 0 bases at J; junction bases unmatched: 8. The CDR3 sequence is 17 residues long. Germline V gene data show CDR1 as SGHVS and CDR2 as FQNEAQ. As DNA, the CDR3 is TGTGCCAGCAGCTTAGGGTACACTAGCGGTCACTCCTACGAGCAGTACTTC. Residues: CASSLGYTSGHSYEQYF.

The chain carries TRBV7-3 and TRBJ1-3; TRBD1 is a possible D gene (6 bases). The CDR3 loop spans 15 amino acids. V was shortened by 0 bases and J by 3 bases, with 9 bases between the two germline ends. Germline V lookup: CDR1 SGHTA, CDR2 FQGTGA. CDR3 in amino acids: CASSLTSDSGNTIYF. The CDR3 DNA reads as TGTGCCAGCAGCTTAACTTCGGACAGTGGAAACACCATATATTTT.

The genes are TRBV7-3 and TRBJ2-5, with 10 nucleotides matching TRBD1. J gave up 5 bases and V 0 bases, and 3 bases lay outside the gene matches. CDR1 SGHTA and CDR2 FQGTGA come from the germline V gene. This CDR3 contains 15 residues. Here the CDR3 reads CASSLTTGGRETQYF. CDR3 in DNA: TGTGCCAGCAGCTTAACGACAGGGGGCCGGGAGACCCAGTACTTC.

The rearrangement joins TRBV7-9 to TRBJ2-7; TRBD1 matches at 7 bases. V was pared by 4 bases and J by 3 bases, with 3 bases of the junction left unmatched. CDR3 length equals 13 residues. Germline CDR1 SEHNR, CDR2 FQNEAQ (reference sequence). CDR3 nucleotide sequence: TGTGCCAGCAGCTCGGGACAGATCTACGAGCAGTACTTC. Translating gives CASSSGQIYEQYF.

The V gene is TRBV4-2, the J gene TRBJ2-7, with TRBD1 identical over 8 bases. The V segment lost 1 base and the J segment 5 bases; nucleotides outside the gene matches: 4. The CDR3 is 14 residues long. Germline CDR1 and CDR2: LGHNA and YNFKEQ. The CDR3 sequence: CASSQGRQGNEQYF. The CDR3 nucleotides are TGTGCCAGCAGCCAAGGTAGACAGGGGAACGAGCAGTACTTC.

The chain couples TRBV28 to TRBJ2-1, with 8 bases lining up with TRBD2. The CDR3 is made up of 14 amino acids. Trimming at V came to 7 bases and at J to 7 bases, leaving 9 bases not matched to a gene. Germline CDR1 reads MDHEN; CDR2 reads SYDVKM. Here the CDR3 DNA reads TGTGCCAGCAAGGTCGAGCGGGAGTATAATGAGCAGTTCTTC. It translates to CASKVEREYNEQFF.

V and J are TRBV5-1 and TRBJ1-1; TRBD1 matches at 10 bases. CDR3 length: 16 residues. J was trimmed by 4 bases and V by 5 bases; bases with no gene match: 11. Germline loops: CDR1 SGHRS, CDR2 YFSETQ. The CDR3 is CASSSTHGTGVTEAFF. CDR3 DNA: TGCGCCAGCAGTTCTACCCACGGGACAGGGGTCACTGAAGCTTTCTTT.

This rearrangement joins TRBV7-9 to TRBJ1-5; D gene uncertain. This CDR3 region has 13 residues. Trimming removed 5 bases from V and 7 bases from J, with 12 bases in between. Germline V gene lookup returns CDR1 SEHNR and CDR2 FQNEAQ (reference sequence). The CDR3 DNA reads as TGTGCCAGCAGCCTCCATACTTCACAGCCCCAGCATTTT. This gives the protein CASSLHTSQPQHF.

This clone was seen once. V is TRBV30 and J is TRBJ1-2; possible D gene TRBD1, 6 bases. V was pared by 3 bases and J by 5 bases, with 19 bases between. From germline, CDR1 is GTSNPN and CDR2 SVGIG (reference sequence). This CDR3 contains 15 residues. CDR3 bases: TGTGCCTGGAGCGACCTTACATCTAGGGGGTATGGCTACACCTTC. The encoded protein is CAWSDLTSRGYGYTF.

The V gene is TRBV6-1, the J gene TRBJ2-5; D may be TRBD1 (5 bases). The CDR3 has 19 amino acids. The germline V gene encodes CDR1 MNHNS and CDR2 SASEGT. Trimming pared 7 bases from V and 2 bases from J, leaving 29 bases between. For the CDR3, the DNA is TGTGCCAGCAATGATAGAGGCACAGGTCGGACAACTCTACAAGAGACCCAGTACTTC. Its protein is CASNDRGTGRTTLQETQYF.

The V call is TRBV28, the J call TRBJ2-1; 7 bases match TRBD1. The V segment lost 4 bases and the J segment 0 bases; nucleotides outside the gene matches: 3. There are 15 residues in the CDR3. Germline V gene lookup returns CDR1 MDHEN and CDR2 SYDVKM. DNA of the CDR3: TGTGCCAGCAGTTCACAGGGGAGCTCCTACAATGAGCAGTTCTTC. Amino acids: CASSSQGSSYNEQFF.

The rearrangement links TRBV27 to TRBJ2-7, with a tentative D call TRBD1 (6 bases). The CDR3 loop spans 16 amino acids. Germline CDR1 and CDR2: MNHEY and SMNVEV (reference sequence). V was cut by 2 bases and J by 3 bases, with 17 bases left in between. DNA for the CDR3: TGTGCCAGCAGTTTAGGGTCTCACAGGGCGGGCTACGAGCAGTACTTC. It encodes CASSLGSHRAGYEQYF.

The chain uses TRBV9 and TRBJ1-3, with TRBD1 as a possible D gene (6 bases). CDR1 is SGDLS and CDR2 is YYNGEE in the germline V gene. The CDR3 totals 16 residues. V was shortened by 0 bases and J by 0 bases, with 10 bases between the two germline ends. CDR3 region: CASSVGGQGSGNTIYF. The CDR3 DNA is TGTGCCAGCAGCGTAGGGGGGCAGGGCTCTGGAAACACCATATATTTT.

The rearrangement uses TRBV6-5 and TRBJ1-5; D call uncertain. The CDR3 loop spans 14 amino acids. V gave up 8 bases and J gave up 3 bases, with 14 bases separating them. CDR1 MNHEY and CDR2 SVGAGI come from the germline V gene. The CDR3: CASEWAGDNQPQHF. CDR3 nucleotide sequence: TGTGCCAGCGAGTGGGCGGGCGACAATCAGCCCCAGCATTTT.

This clone was seen once. The chain combines TRBV6-6 with TRBJ2-1, with TRBD2 matching over 11 bases. The CDR3 runs 16 residues. Trimming cost V 0 bases and J 2 bases; bases outside gene matches: 0. From germline, CDR1 is MNHNY and CDR2 SVGAGI (reference sequence). CDR3 nucleotides: TGTGCCAGCAGTTACTCGACTAGCGGGACCTACAATGAGCAGTTCTTC. Its translation is CASSYSTSGTYNEQFF.

The chain is built from TRBV11-3 and TRBJ2-1, with TRBD1 as a possible D gene (5 bases). Germline values: CDR1 SGHNT, CDR2 YENEEA. The CDR3 consists of 15 residues. Trimming removed 5 bases from V and 3 bases from J, with 14 bases in between. CDR3 sequence (DNA): TGTGCCAGCAGCACCGTGCAGGGTCTCTACAATGAGCAGTTCTTC. Amino acids: CASSTVQGLYNEQFF.

This clone was observed once. Written as DNA, the CDR3 is TGTGCCAGCATGGGTGGGAGAACAACCTACGAGCAGTACTTC. Amino acids: CASMGGRTTYEQYF. The chain couples TRBV2 to TRBJ2-7; possible D gene TRBD2, 5 bases. V lost 7 bases to trimming and J lost 2 bases, with 15 bases between them. Germline V lookup: CDR1 SNHLY, CDR2 FYNNEI. The CDR3 is 14 residues long.